This entry lists 32 T cell receptor beta chains sequenced from one sample in a study of blood T cell repertoires in COVID-19. Sequenced by immunoSEQ multiplex PCR; TCRdb stores in-frame clones only, minus some. The sample comprises fewer than 250,000 clones, around 90% of which are singletons, and 2% to 3% rests with the top ten. The sequenced sample consisted of peripheral blood. The receptors shown here come from a man aged 30 to 45 with COVID-19, enrolled during active disease.

The genes are TRBV28 and TRBJ2-1; 9 positions agree with TRBD1. CDR1 is MDHEN, CDR2 SYDVKM, per germline. V shed 2 bases, J shed 4 bases, and the junction held 6 bases outside the gene matches. The CDR3 is made up of 16 amino acids. The CDR3 is CASSLDWTGEYNEQFF. The CDR3 DNA is TGTGCCAGCAGTTTAGATTGGACAGGGGAATACAATGAGCAGTTCTTC.

V gene TRBV19 combines with J gene TRBJ2-7; TRBD1 aligns across 10 bases. Germline V lookup: CDR1 LNHDA, CDR2 SQIVND (reference sequence). Trimming cost V 8 bases and J 6 bases; bases outside gene matches: 7. This CDR3 spans 13 amino acids. CDR3 amino acids: CASHRQGASEQYF. CDR3 nucleotide sequence: TGTGCCAGTCATAGACAGGGGGCGAGCGAGCAGTACTTC.

V is TRBV2 and J is TRBJ2-3; D gene ambiguous. Germline V gene data show CDR1 as SNHLY and CDR2 as FYNNEI. This CDR3 comprises 14 residues. V was trimmed by 3 bases and J by 6 bases, leaving 13 bases between them. CDR3 sequence reads: CASSDLTRKDTQYF. CDR3 bases: TGTGCCAGCAGTGATTTGACTCGAAAGGATACGCAGTATTTT.

This rearrangement joins TRBV6-5 to TRBJ2-7, with 10 positions matching TRBD2. Germline V gene data show CDR1 as MNHEY and CDR2 as SVGAGI. The CDR3 runs 15 residues. With V trimmed by 6 bases and J by 4 bases, 9 bases remained unmatched. CDR3 nucleotides: TGTGCCAGCAGATCTCATAGCGGGGGGTCTTACGAGCAGTACTTC. Protein product: CASRSHSGGSYEQYF.

This rearrangement joins TRBV5-1 to TRBJ2-7; 7 bases agree with TRBD1. V lost 0 bases, J lost 4 bases, and 10 bases stayed unmatched. Germline V gives CDR1 SGHRS, CDR2 YFSETQ. This CDR3 has 16 residues. In DNA form, the CDR3 reads TGCGCCAGCAGCTTGGTCAGGGGGTCCATAGGGTACGAGCAGTACTTC. Its translation is CASSLVRGSIGYEQYF.

In its sample, this clone was seen once. This chain joins TRBV11-2 and TRBJ2-2; no definite D call. CDR1 and CDR2 (germline): SGHAT, FQNNGV. The CDR3 covers 13 residues. V lost 2 bases and J 2 bases, leaving 3 bases between the germline ends. CDR3 in amino acids: CASSLINTGELFF. CDR3 coding DNA: TGTGCCAGCAGCTTAATAAACACCGGGGAGCTGTTTTTT.

The rearrangement joins TRBV7-9 to TRBJ1-5; 9 nucleotides match TRBD1. From germline, CDR1 is SEHNR and CDR2 FQNEAQ (reference sequence). The CDR3 runs 15 residues. With 5 bases clipped from V and 7 bases from J, the junction kept 9 bases outside the gene matches. As DNA, the CDR3 is TGTGCCAGCAGCCCAACGGGACAGGGCATCCAGCCCCAGCATTTT. Its protein is CASSPTGQGIQPQHF.

The chain links TRBV5-6 to TRBJ1-1, with a weak D call TRBD1 (6 bases). The CDR3 length is 15 residues. Trimming pared 4 bases from V and 8 bases from J, leaving 21 bases between. Per germline, CDR1 SGHDT and CDR2 YYEEEE. The CDR3 region has the DNA TGTGCCAGCAGCGGGAACAGGGATCCTGCCGAAGAAGCTTTCTTT. Its protein is CASSGNRDPAEEAFF.

This clone was counted only a few times. The chain combines TRBV5-6 with TRBJ2-6; 8 bases fit TRBD1. The CDR3 consists of 17 residues. Losses at the gene ends were 4 bases for V and 0 bases for J; bases not matched to a gene: 6. In germline, CDR1 is SGHDT, CDR2 YYEEEE. This CDR3 is CASSPWTGSSGANVLTF. DNA of the CDR3: TGTGCCAGCAGCCCTTGGACAGGGAGCTCTGGGGCCAACGTCCTGACTTTC.

The chain links TRBV4-1 to TRBJ2-4, with 9 bases matching TRBD1. In germline, CDR1 is MGHRA, CDR2 YSYEKL. This CDR3 contains 16 residues. Germline trimming cut 3 bases from V and 2 bases from J; bases unmatched to any gene: 5. CDR3 region: CASSQDRGTTKNIQYF. The CDR3 nucleotides read TGCGCCAGCAGCCAGGACAGGGGTACGACCAAAAACATTCAGTACTTC.

The CDR3 here is CASSSGRGGGYTF. For the CDR3, the DNA is TGTGCCAGCAGCTCGGGTAGGGGAGGTGGCTACACCTTC. The gene calls are TRBV6-2 or TRBV6-3 and TRBJ1-2; D is perhaps TRBD1 (5 bases). The CDR3 is 13 residues long. V lost 6 bases to trimming and J lost 7 bases, with 15 bases between them. CDR1 and CDR2 from the germline V gene are MNHEY and SVGEGT.

The chain employs TRBV5-6 and TRBJ1-3; 10 positions agree with TRBD1. J was trimmed by 2 bases and V by 0 bases; bases with no gene match: 5. This CDR3 comprises 17 residues. Germline V lookup: CDR1 SGHDT, CDR2 YYEEEE. The DNA of the CDR3 is TGTGCCAGCAGCTTGGGGGACAGGGGCCTTCCTGGAAACACCATATATTTT. Translation gives CASSLGDRGLPGNTIYF.

The table lists this clone with a count of one. This sequence joins TRBV6-2 or TRBV6-3 and TRBJ2-1, with 11 bases matching TRBD2. Germline CDR1 MNHEY, CDR2 SVGEGT. Trimming took 2 bases from V and 7 from J; bases not matched to a gene: 4. The CDR3 is 15 amino acids. DNA of the CDR3: TGTGCCAGCAGTTACACTAGCGGGGGTATGAATGAGCAGTTCTTC. It specifies CASSYTSGGMNEQFF.

The V and J genes are TRBV7-2 and TRBJ1-1; TRBD1 might be the D (6 bases). The CDR3 has 13 residues. CDR1 SGHTA and CDR2 FQGNSA come from the germline V gene. Trimming cost V 3 bases and J 9 bases, with 14 bases left between them. The CDR3 loop reads CASSFDRPAQAFF. CDR3 bases: TGTGCCAGCAGCTTTGACAGGCCTGCCCAAGCTTTCTTT.

V and J are TRBV3-1 (or the pseudogene TRBV3-2) and TRBJ1-1; tentative D call: TRBD1 (5 bases). CDR1 is LGHDT, CDR2 YNNKEL, per germline (reference sequence). This CDR3 is built from 14 residues. Trimming pared 2 bases from V and 2 bases from J, leaving 9 bases between. CDR3 DNA sequence: TGTGCCAGCAGCCAACAGGGCCTAAACACTGAAGCTTTCTTT. It codes for CASSQQGLNTEAFF.

The chain employs TRBV7-9 and TRBJ2-3, with D perhaps TRBD1 (6 bases). V was clipped by 1 base and J by 4 bases, with 12 bases between them. CDR3 length: 15 amino acids. CDR1 and CDR2 (germline): SEHNR, FQNEAQ (reference sequence). The CDR3 loop is CASSLDRVRADTQYF. The CDR3 DNA reads as TGTGCCAGCAGCTTAGACAGGGTGAGGGCAGATACGCAGTATTTT.

The chain uses TRBV7-9 and TRBJ2-7, with D uncertain. This CDR3 spans 12 amino acids. The V end lost 5 bases, the J end lost 7 bases, and 12 bases lay between the germline ends. CDR1 and CDR2 (germline): SEHNR, FQNEAQ (reference sequence). Here the CDR3 reads CASSLYDWEQYF. As DNA, the CDR3 is TGTGCCAGCAGCCTATACGATTGGGAGCAGTACTTC.

The chain is built from TRBV6-5 and TRBJ2-1; D is perhaps TRBD2 (7 bases). The V and J ends lost 7 bases and 7 bases respectively, with 20 bases between them. There are 15 residues in the CDR3. CDR1 and CDR2 from the germline V gene are MNHEY and SVGAGI. In nucleotides, the CDR3 is TGTGCCAGCACCCCAGGGAAGGGGAGGGGGAATGAGCAGTTCTTC. Encoded protein: CASTPGKGRGNEQFF.

The chain couples TRBV11-2 to TRBJ1-1; 9 bases fit TRBD1. Germline values: CDR1 SGHAT, CDR2 FQNNGV. V trimming: 4 bases; J trimming: 6 bases; junction bases outside the gene matches: 6. The CDR3 spans 14 residues. CDR3 bases: TGTGCCAGCAGCTCCGGACAGGGGAGGGCTGAAGCTTTCTTT. Amino acids: CASSSGQGRAEAFF.

Here the CDR3 DNA reads TGTGCCAGTAGTATAGTGGCGGCAACCGGGGAGCTGTTTTTT. Encoded protein: CASSIVAATGELFF. The gene calls are TRBV19 and TRBJ2-2; the D is unclear. This CDR3 is built from 14 residues. The V gene lost 1 base and the J gene lost 5 bases, with 8 bases spanning the gap. In germline, CDR1 is LNHDA, CDR2 SQIVND (reference sequence).

The chain recombines TRBV11-2 with TRBJ2-5, with 7 bases matching TRBD1. Germline V gene data show CDR1 as SGHAT and CDR2 as FQNNGV. The V segment lost 5 bases and the J segment 4 bases; nucleotides outside the gene matches: 7. This CDR3 comprises 14 residues. CDR3 amino acids: CASSVTGWGETQYF. The CDR3 DNA is TGTGCCAGCAGCGTGACAGGGTGGGGAGAGACCCAGTACTTC.

This clone appeared a few times. This chain connects TRBV19 to TRBJ1-1; 7 nucleotides match TRBD1. Germline values: CDR1 LNHDA, CDR2 SQIVND (reference sequence). This CDR3 spans 16 amino acids. V lost 3 bases, J lost 3 bases, and 10 bases stayed unmatched. DNA of the CDR3: TGTGCCAGTAGTATGAGGGAAGCCAGGGGGGACACTGAAGCTTTCTTT. This sequence encodes CASSMREARGDTEAFF.

The rearrangement joins TRBV7-2 to TRBJ1-1; TRBD1 matches at 10 bases. The trim removed 5 bases at V and 4 bases at J, leaving 10 bases unmatched. Germline V lookup: CDR1 SGHTA, CDR2 FQGNSA. The CDR3 runs to 16 residues. CDR3 loop: CASSTTGGVLGTEAFF. CDR3 in DNA: TGTGCCAGCAGCACGACAGGGGGCGTTCTGGGCACTGAAGCTTTCTTT.

This sequence joins TRBV30 and TRBJ1-5; 10 bases are shared with TRBD1. CDR3 length: 19 amino acids. Germline loops: CDR1 GTSNPN, CDR2 SVGIG (reference sequence). V shed 3 bases and J 1 base; nucleotides not matched to a gene: 15. CDR3 DNA sequence: TGTGCCTGGAGCGAAACTAGGGACAGGGGTATACGGAGCAATCAGCCCCAGCATTTT. Residues: CAWSETRDRGIRSNQPQHF.

V gene TRBV7-3 combines with J gene TRBJ1-1; weak D call: TRBD1 (5 bases). With 4 bases removed from V and 8 bases from J, the gap between germline ends came to 17 bases. In germline, CDR1 is SGHTA, CDR2 FQGTGA. The CDR3 spans 14 residues. The CDR3 DNA is TGTGCCAGCAGCTCTAACGATGGGGCTACGGAAGCTTTCTTT. Amino acid sequence: CASSSNDGATEAFF. Looking up the rest from reference TRBV7-3 and TRBJ1-1 gives the full variable domain: GAGVSQTPSNKVTEKGKYVELRCDPISGHTALYWYRQSLGQGPEFLIYFQGTGAADDSGLPNDRFFAVRPEGSVSTLKIQRTERGDSAVYLCASSSNDGATEAFFGQGTRLTVV.

The rearrangement uses TRBV11-3 and TRBJ2-1; tentatively, D is TRBD2 (6 bases). Germline CDR1 SGHNT, CDR2 YENEEA. The V gene lost 5 bases and the J gene lost 9 bases, with 14 bases spanning the gap. This CDR3 has 13 amino acids. This CDR3 reads CASSPGDLGEQFF. The CDR3 nucleotides are TGTGCCAGCAGCCCTGGGGACTTGGGTGAGCAGTTCTTC.

The rearrangement joins TRBV29-1 to TRBJ2-7; tentative D call: TRBD2 (6 bases). Trimming left V 7 bases short and J 4 bases short, with 17 bases between. CDR1 SQVTM and CDR2 ANQGSEA come from the germline V gene. The CDR3 contains 13 residues. The CDR3 protein is CSALGEVVYEQYF. The CDR3 coding sequence is TGCAGCGCTCTCGGGGAGGTGGTATACGAGCAGTACTTC.

V gene TRBV10-3 combines with J gene TRBJ2-7; 12 bases agree with TRBD2. Germline assignment: CDR1 ENHRY and CDR2 SYGVKD. CDR3 length equals 17 residues. Trimming cost V 2 bases and J 4 bases; bases outside gene matches: 9. The CDR3 DNA reads TGTGCCATCAGTGAGACTAGCGGGAGGCCGGGCGGTTACGAGCAGTACTTC. Residues: CAISETSGRPGGYEQYF.

The chain recombines TRBV29-1 with TRBJ1-1; 9 nucleotides agree with TRBD1. Germline values: CDR1 SQVTM, CDR2 ANQGSEA. Losses at the gene ends were 6 bases for V and 3 bases for J; bases not matched to a gene: 11. The length of the CDR3 is 15 residues. This chain's CDR3 is CSVGPPGQGYTEAFF. The CDR3 coding sequence is TGCAGCGTGGGGCCTCCGGGACAGGGATACACTGAAGCTTTCTTT.

This clone was recorded a few times. V is TRBV5-6 and J is TRBJ1-1; D ambiguous. V was cut by 2 bases and J by 8 bases, with 16 bases left in between. From germline, CDR1 is SGHDT and CDR2 YYEEEE. This CDR3 contains 14 residues. CDR3 nucleotides: TGTGCCAGCAGCTTTGAGTACGGAGTGCGAGAAGCTTTCTTT. It encodes CASSFEYGVREAFF.

The chain carries TRBV5-6 and TRBJ2-7, with 7 bases matching TRBD2. This CDR3 has 13 amino acids. CDR1 is SGHDT, CDR2 YYEEEE, per germline. Germline trimming cut 0 bases from V and 5 bases from J; bases unmatched to any gene: 2. The CDR3 loop reads CASSLGGSDEQYF. CDR3 DNA: TGTGCCAGCAGCTTGGGCGGGAGCGACGAGCAGTACTTC.

In its sample, this clone was seen a few times. V usage is TRBV19 and J usage is TRBJ1-2, with 7 bases aligning to TRBD1. Germline CDR1 and CDR2: LNHDA and SQIVND (reference sequence). V lost 4 bases to trimming and J lost 6 bases; unmatched junction nucleotides: 14. The CDR3 is 16 amino acids. The CDR3 loop is CASSTRQGTGVDGYTF. DNA for the CDR3: TGTGCCAGTAGTACGAGACAGGGAACAGGAGTCGATGGCTACACCTTC.